The 23 T cell receptor beta chains given below trace back to one sample, sequenced in a study of blood T cell repertoires in COVID-19. Assay: immunoSEQ multiplex PCR; the TCRdb copy retains only in-frame clones and omits some. The table has a few hundred thousand clones, around 89% seen once. Material: peripheral blood. These TCRs come from a woman aged 25 to 45 with COVID-19, enrolled during active disease.

This chain connects TRBV19 to TRBJ2-1; 11 positions match TRBD2. This CDR3 region has 19 residues. V was clipped by 2 bases and J by 6 bases; unmatched bases: 15. Looked up from germline, CDR1 is LNHDA and CDR2 is SQIVND (reference sequence). The CDR3 sequence is CASSIRLRTSGWPPNEQFF. The CDR3 nucleotides read TGTGCCAGTAGTATAAGGCTACGGACTAGCGGGTGGCCCCCCAATGAGCAGTTCTTC.

The V gene is TRBV6-2 or TRBV6-3, the J gene TRBJ2-2; TRBD2 is a possible D gene (6 bases). Per germline, CDR1 MNHEY and CDR2 SVGEGT. With 0 bases removed from V and 4 bases from J, the gap between germline ends came to 9 bases. CDR3 length: 15 residues. The CDR3 loop reads CASSYSRTITGELFF. The CDR3 DNA follows: TGTGCCAGCAGTTACTCCCGGACTATCACCGGGGAGCTGTTTTTT.

This rearrangement joins TRBV9 to TRBJ2-5, with TRBD2 matching 7 bases. Germline CDR1 and CDR2: SGDLS and YYNGEE. The CDR3 consists of 15 residues. J was trimmed by 2 bases and V by 6 bases; bases with no gene match: 10. CDR3 bases: TGTGCCAGCACCCCCTGGGGCGGGGGACAAGAGACCCAGTACTTC. It translates to CASTPWGGGQETQYF.

The rearrangement uses TRBV7-2 and TRBJ1-4; D call uncertain. The CDR3 spans 15 residues. CDR1 and CDR2 (germline): SGHTA, FQGNSA. Trimming stripped 1 base from V and 2 bases from J, with 8 bases between. The DNA of the CDR3 is TGTGCCAGCAGCTTAGTCCCGTCGACTAATGAAAAACTGTTTTTT. This gives the protein CASSLVPSTNEKLFF. The full variable domain, rest sourced from reference TRBV7-2 and TRBJ1-4, is GAGVSQSPSNKVTEKGKDVELRCDPISGHTALYWYRQSLGQGLEFLIYFQGNSAPDKSGLPSDRFSAERTGGSVSTLTIQRTQQEDSAVYLCASSLVPSTNEKLFFGSGTQLSVL.

The chain joins TRBV27 to TRBJ1-1; 7 bases map to TRBD1. Germline V gene lookup returns CDR1 MNHEY and CDR2 SMNVEV (reference sequence). The CDR3 runs to 13 residues. V lost 6 bases to trimming and J lost 4 bases; unmatched junction nucleotides: 5. The chain's CDR3 is CASSYRDSTEAFF. The CDR3 DNA reads as TGTGCCAGCAGCTACCGGGACAGCACTGAAGCTTTCTTT.

This chain connects TRBV29-1 to TRBJ1-2; TRBD1 might be the D (6 bases). CDR3 length: 12 amino acids. The germline V gene has CDR1 SQVTM and CDR2 ANQGSEA. Trimming shortened V by 7 bases and J by 0 bases, and 9 bases separated the two germline ends. CDR3 sequence reads: CSGGATNYGYTF. The CDR3 DNA reads TGCAGCGGGGGGGCCACTAACTATGGCTACACCTTC.

The chain couples TRBV5-1 to TRBJ2-5, with a possible D match to TRBD2 (6 bases). The CDR3 sequence is 15 residues long. Trimming stripped 4 bases from V and 1 base from J, with 14 bases between. Germline CDR1 and CDR2: SGHRS and YFSETQ. CDR3 protein: CASSIWGETQETQYF. CDR3 in DNA: TGCGCCAGCAGCATCTGGGGGGAGACCCAAGAGACCCAGTACTTC. The entire variable domain, with the rest obtained from reference TRBV5-1 and TRBJ2-5, is as follows: KAGVTQTPRYLIKTRGQQVTLSCSPISGHRSVSWYQQTPGQGLQFLFEYFSETQRNKGNFPGRFSGRQFSNSRSEMNVSTLELGDSALYLCASSIWGETQETQYFGPGTRLLVL.

This chain uses TRBV5-1 with TRBJ2-3, with 11 nucleotides matching TRBD2. The CDR3 spans 16 residues. Looked up from germline, CDR1 is SGHRS and CDR2 is YFSETQ. The V and J ends lost 0 bases and 5 bases, in that order; junction bases with no gene match: 5. The CDR3 spells CASSLGLAGRGDTQYF. In DNA form, the CDR3 reads TGCGCCAGCAGCTTGGGACTAGCGGGAAGGGGAGATACGCAGTATTTT.

The chain is built from TRBV7-9 and TRBJ1-2, with 8 bases lining up with TRBD1. Germline V gene data show CDR1 as SEHNR and CDR2 as FQNEAQ (reference sequence). This CDR3 is built from 14 residues. J was trimmed by 9 bases and V by 5 bases; bases with no gene match: 11. This CDR3 reads CASSIGQGGERYTF. DNA of the CDR3: TGTGCCAGCAGCATCGGACAGGGCGGAGAGCGCTACACCTTC.

This clone was seen more than once but under ten times. This rearrangement joins TRBV10-3 to TRBJ1-5; the match to TRBD1 covers 10 bases. Looked up from germline, CDR1 is ENHRY and CDR2 is SYGVKD. This CDR3 comprises 17 residues. The V and J ends lost 6 bases and 9 bases, in that order; junction bases with no gene match: 17. CDR3 amino acids: CAISQSPGTGVGGPQHF. The DNA for the CDR3 is TGTGCCATCAGCCAAAGTCCCGGGACAGGGGTCGGGGGGCCCCAGCATTTT.

The chain employs TRBV5-8 and TRBJ2-7; tentatively, D is TRBD1 (6 bases). The CDR3 loop spans 14 amino acids. Trimming removed 1 base from V and 3 bases from J, with 11 bases in between. Germline V lookup: CDR1 SGHTS, CDR2 YDEGEE. The CDR3 DNA reads TGTGCCAGCAGCTTGTGGGCAGGGGACTACGAGCAGTACGTC. Its protein product is CASSLWAGDYEQYV.

This rearrangement joins TRBV3-1 (or the pseudogene TRBV3-2) to TRBJ2-3; D may be TRBD2 (6 bases). The germline V gene has CDR1 LGHDT and CDR2 YNNKEL (reference sequence). V lost 4 bases to trimming and J lost 5 bases, with 13 bases between them. The CDR3 runs to 14 residues. This CDR3 reads CASSPSGRIDTQYF. In DNA, the CDR3 is TGTGCCAGCAGCCCGTCAGGGAGGATAGATACGCAGTATTTT.

The rearrangement links TRBV27 to TRBJ1-2; TRBD1 matches at 7 bases. The CDR3 contains 15 residues. V lost 4 bases to trimming and J lost 4 bases; unmatched junction nucleotides: 9. Looked up from germline, CDR1 is MNHEY and CDR2 is SMNVEV (reference sequence). The CDR3: CASSWGQTQIYGYTF. The CDR3 bases are TGTGCCAGCAGTTGGGGACAGACACAGATCTATGGCTACACCTTC.

The chain employs TRBV7-8 and TRBJ2-5; maybe TRBD1 (6 bases). The ends were cut back, 5 bases at V and 6 bases at J, with 16 bases in the middle. This CDR3 is 14 amino acids long. Germline V lookup: CDR1 SGHVS, CDR2 FQNEAQ. CDR3 nucleotide sequence: TGTGCCAGCAGCCGCTCGGGCAGGGGAAAGACCCAGTACTTC. It codes for CASSRSGRGKTQYF.

The chain joins TRBV4-1 to TRBJ2-7; TRBD2 matches 10 bases. The CDR3 extends over 16 amino acids. Germline-derived CDR1 and CDR2 are MGHRA and YSYEKL. The V segment lost 1 base and the J segment 5 bases; nucleotides outside the gene matches: 8. The CDR3 coding sequence is TGCGCCAGCAGCCAAGGGGAGGGACTAGCGCTCGACGAGCAGTACGTC. Its translation: CASSQGEGLALDEQYV.

This chain connects TRBV15 to TRBJ1-5; TRBD1 is a possible D gene (5 bases). V lost 0 bases, J lost 0 bases, and 15 bases lay in between. The CDR3 covers 18 residues. In germline, CDR1 is LNHNV, CDR2 YYDKDF (reference sequence). CDR3 in DNA: TGTGCCACCAGCAGAGATCGGGTGACAGCCGCTAGCAATCAGCCCCAGCATTTT. Translating it yields CATSRDRVTAASNQPQHF.

The J gene is TRBJ2-7, the V gene TRBV5-1; 7 bases line up with TRBD1. Trimming cost V 0 bases and J 5 bases; bases outside gene matches: 5. The germline CDR1 and CDR2 sequences are SGHRS and YFSETQ. This CDR3 contains 14 residues. The CDR3 region has the DNA TGCGCCAGCAGCTTGGGCAGACAGGGAGACGAGCAGTACTTC. Residues: CASSLGRQGDEQYF.

This clone was found a few times. V is TRBV4-2 and J is TRBJ2-1; D call uncertain. The CDR3 totals 13 residues. Germline V CDR1 and CDR2: LGHNA, YNFKEQ. Trimming shortened V by 0 bases and J by 6 bases, and 6 bases separated the two germline ends. CDR3 nucleotides: TGTGCCAGCAGCCAAGACCCCTCCAATGAGCAGTTCTTC. This translates into CASSQDPSNEQFF.

This clone was recorded only once. This chain connects TRBV6-5 to TRBJ1-1; no definite D call. With 0 bases removed from V and 0 bases from J, the gap between germline ends came to 11 bases. This CDR3 spans 16 amino acids. Per germline, CDR1 MNHEY and CDR2 SVGAGI. The CDR3 coding sequence is TGTGCCAGCAGTTACTCGAGTAGACATTTGAACACTGAAGCTTTCTTT. Translation gives CASSYSSRHLNTEAFF.

CDR3 DNA: TGTGCCAGCAGTTTATCGGACAGTTTCAACGTCCTGACTTTC. Protein: CASSLSDSFNVLTF. The chain combines TRBV28 with TRBJ2-6, with D maybe TRBD1 (6 bases). The CDR3 sequence is 14 residues long. Trimming shortened V by 1 base and J by 9 bases, and 10 bases separated the two germline ends. Germline-derived CDR1 and CDR2 are MDHEN and SYDVKM.

CDR3: CASSERGGSNEQFF. The CDR3 DNA reads TGCGCCAGCAGTGAGCGGGGGGGAAGTAATGAGCAGTTCTTC. The chain has TRBV10-2 and TRBJ2-1, with 8 bases identical to TRBD2. The germline V gene encodes CDR1 WSHSY and CDR2 SAAADI. V shed 2 bases and J 7 bases; nucleotides not matched to a gene: 4. The CDR3 runs to 14 residues.

The rearrangement joins TRBV4-1 to TRBJ2-1; the match to TRBD2 covers 8 bases. The CDR3 has 17 residues. The V gene end was trimmed by 4 bases and the J gene end by 6 bases; junction bases not matched to a gene: 14. Germline loops: CDR1 MGHRA, CDR2 YSYEKL. CDR3 nucleotides: TGCGCCAGCAGCCTCTTGGGCCGGGGGGGCAGGGGCAATGAGCAGTTCTTC. Residues: CASSLLGRGGRGNEQFF.

The chain has TRBV18 and TRBJ2-1; 8 nucleotides align to TRBD1. Germline CDR1 reads KGHSH; CDR2 reads LQKENI. This CDR3 has 16 residues. Losses at the gene ends were 3 bases for V and 1 base for J; bases not matched to a gene: 5. The CDR3 is CASSPARDRSYNEQFF. As DNA, the CDR3 is TGTGCCAGCTCACCTGCCCGGGACAGGTCCTACAATGAGCAGTTCTTC.